These 18 T cell receptor beta chains originate from one sample sequenced in a study of PD-1 blockade in classical Hodgkin lymphoma. TCRdb keeps only in-frame clones here, not all; method: immunoSEQ multiplex PCR. The sample includes about 21,000 clones, 65% to 75% seen only once; the top ten take 20% to 25%. Each of the patients experienced relapse following autologous stem cell transplantation, and their brentuximab vedotin exposure differed. Source: peripheral blood mononuclear cells (PBMCs), taken at baseline. The source is a human donor with classical Hodgkin lymphoma.

The chain is built from TRBV10-3 and TRBJ2-2; possible D gene TRBD1, 5 bases. V shed 6 bases and J shed 3 bases, with 14 bases lying between them. From germline, CDR1 is ENHRY and CDR2 SYGVKD. The CDR3 totals 15 residues. The chain's CDR3 is CAISLKLGDTGELFF. CDR3 bases: TGTGCCATCAGCTTAAAATTAGGGGACACCGGGGAGCTGTTTTTT.

The chain has TRBV7-9 and TRBJ2-1, with TRBD2 matching 11 bases. The ends lost 6 bases at V and 9 bases at J; junction bases unmatched: 16. The V gene's germline CDR1 is SEHNR and CDR2 FQNEAQ (reference sequence). The CDR3 consists of 17 residues. CDR3 sequence: CASRPITGVAGGGEQFF. For the CDR3, the DNA is TGTGCCAGCAGACCCATCACGGGGGTAGCGGGAGGGGGTGAGCAGTTCTTC.

V usage is TRBV10-3 and J usage is TRBJ2-5; TRBD1 agrees at 8 bases. CDR3 length equals 13 residues. V dropped 2 bases and J dropped 5; count of bases not matched to a gene: 1. In germline, CDR1 is ENHRY, CDR2 SYGVKD. DNA for the CDR3: TGTGCCATCAGTGAGGGACAGGGTGAGACCCAGTACTTC. It codes for CAISEGQGETQYF.

The chain links TRBV30 to TRBJ1-3; TRBD1 matches 8 bases. This CDR3 contains 13 residues. Germline-derived CDR1 and CDR2 are GTSNPN and SVGIG (reference sequence). The V segment lost 4 bases and the J segment 3 bases; nucleotides outside the gene matches: 2. The CDR3 here is CAWNTGGGNTIYF. The CDR3 nucleotides are TGTGCCTGGAATACAGGGGGTGGAAACACCATATATTTT.

The CDR3: CASSLSGAWGYTF. CDR3 bases: TGTGCCAGCAGCTTAAGTGGGGCGTGGGGCTACACCTTC. The gene calls are TRBV13 and TRBJ1-2, with TRBD1 as a possible D gene (5 bases). The CDR3 has 13 amino acids. Per the germline V gene, CDR1 is PRHDT and CDR2 is FYEKMQ (reference sequence). V dropped 2 bases and J dropped 8 bases, with 12 bases sitting between them.

This clone was recorded a few times. The same CDR3 is also encoded by other DNA sequences in this sample. CDR3 in amino acids: CASTGLAGGYEQYF. CDR3 DNA: TGCGCCAGCACGGGACTAGCGGGGGGGTACGAGCAGTACTTC. This chain joins TRBV10-2 and TRBJ2-7, with 16 bases fitting TRBD2. Germline assignment: CDR1 WSHSY and CDR2 SAAADI. This CDR3 has 14 residues. Trimming took 7 bases from V and 4 from J; bases not matched to a gene: 1.

CDR3 nucleotide sequence: TGTGCTAGTGGAGACGGATCATATAATCAGCCCCAGCATTTT. Translation: CASGDGSYNQPQHF. V is TRBV12-5 and J is TRBJ1-5; D remains unclear. The CDR3 runs 14 residues. CDR1 LGHNT and CDR2 FRNRAP come from the germline V gene. V lost 6 bases, J lost 4 bases, and 13 bases lay in between.

The rearrangement joins TRBV4-1 to TRBJ1-4, with TRBD1 as a possible D gene (5 bases). The V end lost 2 bases, the J end lost 8 bases, and 18 bases lay between the germline ends. This CDR3 is 16 amino acids long. Germline lookup yields CDR1 MGHRA and CDR2 YSYEKL. Here the CDR3 reads CASSQPPRGGGEKLFF. The CDR3 bases are TGCGCCAGCAGCCAACCGCCCCGGGGGGGAGGAGAAAAACTGTTTTTT.

V usage is TRBV7-6 and J usage is TRBJ2-7; D ambiguous. This CDR3 region has 14 residues. The V and J ends lost 1 base and 1 base respectively, with 8 bases between them. Per germline, CDR1 SGHVS and CDR2 FNYEAQ. In DNA, the CDR3 is TGTGCCAGCAGCTTAGGACGGAGTTCCTACGAGCAGTACTTC. Amino acid sequence: CASSLGRSSYEQYF. Using reference TRBV7-6 and TRBJ2-7 for the parts outside the CDR3, the full variable domain is GAGVSQSPRYKVTKRGQDVALRCDPISGHVSLYWYRQALGQGPEFLTYFNYEAQQDKSGLPNDRFSAERPEGSISTLTIQRTEQRDSAMYRCASSLGRSSYEQYFGPGTRLTVT.

This chain connects TRBV5-4 to TRBJ1-6; 8 bases are a match to TRBD1. Germline V lookup: CDR1 SGHNT, CDR2 YYREEE (reference sequence). The CDR3 length is 18 residues. The V segment lost 4 bases and the J segment 6 bases; nucleotides outside the gene matches: 15. The CDR3 reads CASSTGTGTHMGNSPLHF. CDR3 coding DNA: TGTGCCAGCAGCACCGGGACAGGAACCCATATGGGTAATTCACCCCTCCACTTT.

The V gene is TRBV7-9, the J gene TRBJ2-7; a possible D gene is TRBD1 (6 bases). This CDR3 is built from 17 residues. V gave up 5 bases and J gave up 0 bases, with 20 bases separating them. The V gene's germline CDR1 is SEHNR and CDR2 FQNEAQ (reference sequence). The CDR3 loop reads CASSLGGEGSLSYEQYF. CDR3 in DNA: TGTGCCAGCAGCCTTGGGGGCGAGGGTAGCCTCTCCTACGAGCAGTACTTC. The full variable domain, with the rest looked up from reference TRBV7-9 and TRBJ2-7, is DTGVSQNPRHKITKRGQNVTFRCDPISEHNRLYWYRQTLGQGPEFLTYFQNEAQLEKSRLLSDRFSAERPKGSFSTLEIQRTEQGDSAMYLCASSLGGEGSLSYEQYFGPGTRLTVT.

The CDR3: CASSLGRGYNSPLHF. The CDR3 region has the DNA TGCGCCAGCAGCTTGGGCAGGGGCTATAATTCACCCCTCCACTTT. The chain combines TRBV5-1 with TRBJ1-6; D perhaps matches TRBD1 (6 bases). V shed 0 bases and J shed 3 bases, with 7 bases lying between them. Germline loops: CDR1 SGHRS, CDR2 YFSETQ. The CDR3 covers 15 residues.

This clone was picked up a small number of times. The genes are TRBV6-6 and TRBJ1-2; 7 positions agree with TRBD1. The CDR3 is 11 amino acids. Germline V lookup: CDR1 MNHNY, CDR2 SVGAGI (reference sequence). Unmatched junction bases numbered 8, after V lost 11 bases and J lost 8 bases. The CDR3, as DNA: TGTGCCGGCTACAGGGGCCGCGGCTACACCTTC. This codes for CAGYRGRGYTF.

Here the CDR3 reads CASSYSRATEAFF. The CDR3 DNA reads as TGTGCCAGCAGTTACTCGAGGGCCACTGAAGCTTTCTTT. The chain joins TRBV6-5 to TRBJ1-1; D remains unclear. In germline, CDR1 is MNHEY, CDR2 SVGAGI. Trimming cost V 0 bases and J 4 bases, with 6 bases left between them. The CDR3 extends over 13 amino acids.

This clone was recorded only once. The rearrangement uses TRBV4-2 and TRBJ1-2, with unresolved D. Trimming removed 0 bases from V and 2 bases from J, with 7 bases in between. Per the germline V gene, CDR1 is LGHNA and CDR2 is YNFKEQ. This CDR3 region has 14 residues. CDR3 bases: TGTGCCAGCAGCCAAGAATCAGGAAACTATGGCTACACCTTC. It yields the protein CASSQESGNYGYTF.

The gene calls are TRBV6-6 and TRBJ2-7; D is unclear. Between the trimmed V and J ends, which lost 6 bases and 1 base, there was a span of 7 bases. This CDR3 comprises 12 residues. CDR1 and CDR2 (germline): MNHNY, SVGAGI (reference sequence). CDR3 sequence (DNA): TGTGCCAGCAGCGCAGGATCCTACGAGCAGTACTTC. Amino acids: CASSAGSYEQYF.

The chain couples TRBV6-5 to TRBJ1-5; TRBD1 might be the D (6 bases). The germline CDR1 and CDR2 sequences are MNHEY and SVGAGI. Trimming removed 0 bases at V and 7 bases at J, with 13 bases between. The CDR3 extends over 15 amino acids. CDR3 DNA: TGTGCCAGCAGTTACTCCTGGACAGCTACACAGCCCCAGCATTTT. As protein: CASSYSWTATQPQHF.

The chain uses TRBV6-5 and TRBJ2-7; tentatively, D is TRBD2 (5 bases). V was cut by 5 bases and J by 8 bases, with 10 bases left in between. Germline V gene sequence: CDR1 MNHEY, CDR2 SVGAGI. The CDR3 contains 11 residues. The CDR3 nucleotides read TGTGCCAGCAGTGGAGAGGGTAAGCAGTACTTC. Protein: CASSGEGKQYF.